The present T cell receptor (beta chain) was sequenced within a study of CD8 T cells in Susac syndrome. RNA was extracted with the RNeasy kit, and a quantity of roughly 0.5 to 1 ug was reverse transcribed using random hexamers. The immunoSEQ assay covered 54 Vbeta and 13 Jbeta segments for CDR3. TCRdb re-called the immunoSEQ multiplex PCR reads with MiXCR, one entry per CDR3 protein. The table includes 110,000 or so distinct CDR3 sequences, roughly 93% detected once. V lost 8 bases to trimming and J lost 6 bases; unmatched junction nucleotides: 9. The CDR3 extends over 13 amino acids. Germline V gene sequence: CDR1 MNHNY, CDR2 SVGAGI (reference sequence). General study points: Only a relatively small number of individuals were included in the TCR sequencing and HLA analysis.

The multiple sclerosis controls, all treatment-naive patients, had relapsing-remitting disease that was stable or active. CD8+ and CD4+ T cells were negatively isolated; TEMRA cells were FACS-enriched. To note about this clonotype: Its antigen is not identified.

The TCR comes from a human donor with multiple sclerosis. This chain uses TRBV6-6 with TRBJ1-1; 7 bases match TRBD1. The source material was CD4+ T cells from PBMCs. CDR3 amino acids: CASYKGDSPEAFF. The CDR3 nucleotides read TGTGCCAGCTACAAAGGGGACAGCCCTGAAGCTTTCTTT.